Here is one TCR beta chain with its context. The antigen remains unidentified. The data derive from a study of T cell repertoires in aging, cancer and after chemotherapy. Across the whole study: Pre- and post-chemotherapy samples were paired from glioblastoma patients treated with temozolomide-based therapy. Roughly 8.8 million TCR reads made up the full dataset.

Peripheral blood genomic DNA, not sorted cells or RNA, was the template. Rearranged V-D-J TRB sequences were amplified with a mixed TRB-A/B primer pool. TCRdb used MiXCR to reprocess the multiplex PCR reads, holding one entry per CDR3 protein. The sample includes thousands of distinct CDR3 sequences, roughly 27% of them seen just once. The CDR3 totals 15 residues. Germline V lookup: CDR1 DFQATT, CDR2 SNEGSKA (reference sequence). Trimming took 4 bases from V and 2 from J, leaving 16 bases between them. The study, taken as a whole, reports: Across the chemotherapy interval, each cancer cohort showed higher median generation probability, suggesting thymic rebound. Untreated cancer patients had significantly lower blood TCR diversity than age-matched healthy donors.

Material for sequencing was blood. The chain uses TRBV20-1 and TRBJ2-3; possibly TRBD1 or TRBD2 for D (5 bases each). The clonotype was recovered from a human donor with a solid tumor. CDR3 sequence: CSATTARGLTDTQYF. CDR3 in DNA: TGCAGTGCTACAACCGCCCGGGGCCTCACAGATACGCAGTATTTT.